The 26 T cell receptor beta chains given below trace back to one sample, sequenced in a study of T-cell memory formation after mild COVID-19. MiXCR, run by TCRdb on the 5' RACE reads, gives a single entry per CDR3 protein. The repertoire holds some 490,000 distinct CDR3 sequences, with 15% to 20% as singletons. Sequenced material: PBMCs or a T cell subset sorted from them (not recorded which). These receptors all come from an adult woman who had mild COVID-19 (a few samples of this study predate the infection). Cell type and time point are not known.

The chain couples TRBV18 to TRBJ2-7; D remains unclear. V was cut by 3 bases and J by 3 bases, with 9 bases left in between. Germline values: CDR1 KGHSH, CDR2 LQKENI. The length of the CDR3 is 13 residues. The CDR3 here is CASSPSQHYEQYF. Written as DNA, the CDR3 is TGTGCCAGCTCACCGTCACAGCACTACGAGCAGTACTTC. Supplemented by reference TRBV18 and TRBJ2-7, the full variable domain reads NAGVMQNPRHLVRRRGQEARLRCSPMKGHSHVYWYRQLPEEGLKFMVYLQKENIIDESGMPKERFSAEFPKEGPSILRIQQVVRGDSAAYFCASSPSQHYEQYFGPGTRLTVT.

CDR3 region: CASSSTSGAITDTQYF. For the CDR3, the DNA is TGTGCCAGCAGCTCGACTAGCGGGGCGATCACAGATACGCAGTATTTT. This chain uses TRBV11-3 with TRBJ2-3; 11 bases are a match to TRBD2. V lost 4 bases and J lost 2; bases outside the gene matches: 5. Germline assignment: CDR1 SGHNT and CDR2 YENEEA. The CDR3 loop spans 16 amino acids.

In DNA form, the CDR3 reads TGTGCCAGCAGCTTAGGCGGCAGGGACCAAGAGACCCAGTACTTC. It encodes CASSLGGRDQETQYF. V gene TRBV7-9 combines with J gene TRBJ2-5; perhaps TRBD1 as D (5 bases). Germline CDR1 is SEHNR and CDR2 is FQNEAQ (reference sequence). Trimming left V 1 base short and J 0 bases short, with 9 bases between. This CDR3 contains 15 residues. Filled out from reference TRBV7-9 and TRBJ2-5, the complete variable domain reads DTGVSQNPRHKITKRGQNVTFRCDPISEHNRLYWYRQTLGQGPEFLTYFQNEAQLEKSRLLSDRFSAERPKGSFSTLEIQRTEQGDSAMYLCASSLGGRDQETQYFGPGTRLLVL.

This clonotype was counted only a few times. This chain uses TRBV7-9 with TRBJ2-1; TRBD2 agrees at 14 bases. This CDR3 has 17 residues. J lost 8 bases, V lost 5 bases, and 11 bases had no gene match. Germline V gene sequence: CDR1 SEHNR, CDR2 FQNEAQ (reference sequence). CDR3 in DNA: TGTGCCAGCAGCGGGCCGGGACTAGCGGGAGTCCTCCATGAGCAGTTCTTC. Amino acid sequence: CASSGPGLAGVLHEQFF.

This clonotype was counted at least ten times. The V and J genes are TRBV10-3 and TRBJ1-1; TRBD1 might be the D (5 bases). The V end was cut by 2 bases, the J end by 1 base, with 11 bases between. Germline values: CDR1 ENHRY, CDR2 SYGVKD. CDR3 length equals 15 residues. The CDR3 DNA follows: TGTGCCATCAGTGAGAAGGGGATCGAGAACACTGAAGCTTTCTTT. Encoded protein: CAISEKGIENTEAFF.

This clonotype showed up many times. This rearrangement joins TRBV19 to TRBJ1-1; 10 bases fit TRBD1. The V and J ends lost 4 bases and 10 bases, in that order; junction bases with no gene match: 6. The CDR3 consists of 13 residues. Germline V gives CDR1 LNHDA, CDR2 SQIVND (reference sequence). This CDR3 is CASSTDRGRGAFF. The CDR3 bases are TGTGCCAGTAGTACAGACAGGGGGCGCGGAGCTTTCTTT.

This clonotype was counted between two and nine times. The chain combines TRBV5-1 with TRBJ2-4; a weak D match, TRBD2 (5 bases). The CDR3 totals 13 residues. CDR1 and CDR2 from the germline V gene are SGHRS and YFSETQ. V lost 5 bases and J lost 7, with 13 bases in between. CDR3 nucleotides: TGCGCCAGCAGGAGGGATCTGGGGAACATTCAGTACTTC. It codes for CASRRDLGNIQYF.

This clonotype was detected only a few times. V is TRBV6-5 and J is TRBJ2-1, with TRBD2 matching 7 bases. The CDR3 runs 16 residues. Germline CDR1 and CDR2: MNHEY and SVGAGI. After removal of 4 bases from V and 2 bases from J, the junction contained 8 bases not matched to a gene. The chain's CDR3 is CASSSSLAGAYNEQFF. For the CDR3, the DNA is TGTGCCAGCAGTTCCTCACTGGCGGGAGCCTACAATGAGCAGTTCTTC.

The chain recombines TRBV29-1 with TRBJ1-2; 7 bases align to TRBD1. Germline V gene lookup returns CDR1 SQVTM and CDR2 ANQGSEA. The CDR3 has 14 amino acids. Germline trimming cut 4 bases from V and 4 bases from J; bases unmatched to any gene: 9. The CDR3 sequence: CSVGGDSNFYGYTF. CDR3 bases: TGCAGCGTTGGCGGGGACAGCAACTTCTATGGCTACACCTTC.

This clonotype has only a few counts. The CDR3: CASSSRTGGWTDTQYF. The CDR3 region has the DNA TGTGCCAGCAGTTCCAGGACAGGGGGGTGGACAGATACGCAGTATTTT. V usage is TRBV12-3 or TRBV12-4 and J usage is TRBJ2-3; 10 bases agree with TRBD1. Losses at the gene ends were 4 bases for V and 3 bases for J; bases not matched to a gene: 7. The CDR3 is 16 amino acids.

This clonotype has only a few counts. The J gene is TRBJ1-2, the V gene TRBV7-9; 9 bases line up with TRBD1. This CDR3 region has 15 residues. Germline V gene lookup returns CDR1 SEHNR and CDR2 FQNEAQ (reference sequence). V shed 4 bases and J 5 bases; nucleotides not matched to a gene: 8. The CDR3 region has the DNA TGTGCCAGCAGCTCTAGCGGGGACAGGGTTTATGGCTACACCTTC. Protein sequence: CASSSSGDRVYGYTF.

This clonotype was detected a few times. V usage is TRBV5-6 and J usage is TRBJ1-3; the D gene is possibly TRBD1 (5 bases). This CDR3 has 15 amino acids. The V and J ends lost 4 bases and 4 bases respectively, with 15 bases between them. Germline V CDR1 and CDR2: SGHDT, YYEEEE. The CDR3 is CASSLWDWSGNTIYF. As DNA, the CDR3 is TGTGCCAGCAGCCTGTGGGACTGGTCGGGAAACACCATATATTTT.

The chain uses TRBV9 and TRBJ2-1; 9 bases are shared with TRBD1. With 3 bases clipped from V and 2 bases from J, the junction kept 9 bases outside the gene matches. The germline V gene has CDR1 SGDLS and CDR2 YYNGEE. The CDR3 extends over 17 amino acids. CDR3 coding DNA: TGTGCCAGCAGCGACGGTAGGGGACAGGGTACCTACAATGAGCAGTTCTTC. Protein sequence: CASSDGRGQGTYNEQFF.

CDR3 coding DNA: TGCGCCAGCAGCTTGGCCGGGGGACAGGGCTGGGGCTACACCTTC. It specifies CASSLAGGQGWGYTF. This chain joins TRBV5-1 and TRBJ1-2, with 9 bases lining up with TRBD1. The CDR3 is 15 residues long. From germline, CDR1 is SGHRS and CDR2 YFSETQ. Germline trimming cut 0 bases from V and 8 bases from J; bases unmatched to any gene: 8.

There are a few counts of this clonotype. The CDR3 nucleotides are TGTGCCAGCAGTTTTCAGTCTAGCGGGGGCAATGAGCAGTTCTTC. The encoded protein is CASSFQSSGGNEQFF. The rearrangement links TRBV12-3 or TRBV12-4 to TRBJ2-1; TRBD2 matches at 10 bases. The CDR3 runs to 15 residues. V dropped 3 bases and J dropped 6; count of bases not matched to a gene: 5.

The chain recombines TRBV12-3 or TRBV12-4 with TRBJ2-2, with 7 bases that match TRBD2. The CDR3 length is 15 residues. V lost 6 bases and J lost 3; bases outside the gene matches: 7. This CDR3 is CASSHRGDHTGELFF. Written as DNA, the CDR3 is TGTGCCAGCAGCCATCGGGGGGACCACACCGGGGAGCTGTTTTTT.

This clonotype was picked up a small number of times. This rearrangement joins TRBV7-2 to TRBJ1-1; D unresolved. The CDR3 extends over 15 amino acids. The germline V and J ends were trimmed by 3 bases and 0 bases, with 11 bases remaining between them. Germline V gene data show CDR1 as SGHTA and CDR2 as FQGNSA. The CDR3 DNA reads TGTGCCAGCAGCTTCGGACGAGGGATGAACACTGAAGCTTTCTTT. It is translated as CASSFGRGMNTEAFF.

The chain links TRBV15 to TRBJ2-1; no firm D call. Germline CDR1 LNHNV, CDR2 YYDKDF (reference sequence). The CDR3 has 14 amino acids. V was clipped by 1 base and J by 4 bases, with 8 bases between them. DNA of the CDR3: TGTGCCACCAGCAGAGTACACGGATACAATGAGCAGTTCTTC. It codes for CATSRVHGYNEQFF.

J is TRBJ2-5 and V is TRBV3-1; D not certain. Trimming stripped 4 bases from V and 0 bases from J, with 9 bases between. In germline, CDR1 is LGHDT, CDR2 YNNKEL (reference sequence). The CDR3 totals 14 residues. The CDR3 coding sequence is TGTGCCAGCAGCCTCCTTGGAAACCAAGAGACCCAGTACTTC. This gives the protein CASSLLGNQETQYF.

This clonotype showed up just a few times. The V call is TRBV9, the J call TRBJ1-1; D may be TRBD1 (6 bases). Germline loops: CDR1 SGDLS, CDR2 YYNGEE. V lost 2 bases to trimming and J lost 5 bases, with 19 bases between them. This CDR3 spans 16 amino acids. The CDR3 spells CASSVTIGEGGTEAFF. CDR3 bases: TGTGCCAGCAGCGTCACAATCGGGGAGGGGGGGACTGAAGCTTTCTTT.

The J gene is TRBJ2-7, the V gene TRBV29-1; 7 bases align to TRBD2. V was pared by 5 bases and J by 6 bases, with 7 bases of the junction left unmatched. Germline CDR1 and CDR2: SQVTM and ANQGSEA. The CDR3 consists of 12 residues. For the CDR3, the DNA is TGCAGCGTTTGGGCGGGGGAAGGCGAGCAGTACTTC. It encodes CSVWAGEGEQYF.

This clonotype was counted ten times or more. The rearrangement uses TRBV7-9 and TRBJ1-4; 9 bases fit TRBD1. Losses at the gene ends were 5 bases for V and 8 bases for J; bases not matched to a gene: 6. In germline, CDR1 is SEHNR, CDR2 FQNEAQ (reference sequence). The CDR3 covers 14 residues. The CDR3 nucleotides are TGTGCCAGCAGCCAGGGACAGGGTAAAGAAAAACTGTTTTTT. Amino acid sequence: CASSQGQGKEKLFF.

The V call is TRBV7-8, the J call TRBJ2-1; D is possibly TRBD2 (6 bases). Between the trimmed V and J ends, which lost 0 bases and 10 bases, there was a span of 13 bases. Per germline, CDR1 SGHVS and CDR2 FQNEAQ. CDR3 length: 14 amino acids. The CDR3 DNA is TGTGCCAGCAGCTTAGCGCTCGGGGCGGGGGAGCAGTTCTTC. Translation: CASSLALGAGEQFF.

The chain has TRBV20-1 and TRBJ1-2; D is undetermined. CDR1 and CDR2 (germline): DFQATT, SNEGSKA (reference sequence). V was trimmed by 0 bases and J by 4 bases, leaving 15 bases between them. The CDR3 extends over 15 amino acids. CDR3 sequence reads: CSARDPEEWVYGYTF. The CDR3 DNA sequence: TGCAGTGCTAGAGATCCCGAGGAGTGGGTCTATGGCTACACCTTC.

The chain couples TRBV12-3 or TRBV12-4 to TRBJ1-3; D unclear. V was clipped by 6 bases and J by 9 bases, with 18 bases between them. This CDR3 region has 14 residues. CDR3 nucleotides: TGTGCCAGCAGCCCACAGTTTCGGAATCGCACCATATATTTT. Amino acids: CASSPQFRNRTIYF.

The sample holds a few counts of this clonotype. CDR3 nucleotide sequence: TGTGCCAGCAGCAAATTTCTAGGACAAGAGACCCAGTACTTC. Protein product: CASSKFLGQETQYF. The V gene is TRBV9, the J gene TRBJ2-5; D is unclear. Trimming pared 4 bases from V and 2 bases from J, leaving 12 bases between. CDR1 is SGDLS and CDR2 is YYNGEE in the germline V gene. This CDR3 comprises 14 residues.